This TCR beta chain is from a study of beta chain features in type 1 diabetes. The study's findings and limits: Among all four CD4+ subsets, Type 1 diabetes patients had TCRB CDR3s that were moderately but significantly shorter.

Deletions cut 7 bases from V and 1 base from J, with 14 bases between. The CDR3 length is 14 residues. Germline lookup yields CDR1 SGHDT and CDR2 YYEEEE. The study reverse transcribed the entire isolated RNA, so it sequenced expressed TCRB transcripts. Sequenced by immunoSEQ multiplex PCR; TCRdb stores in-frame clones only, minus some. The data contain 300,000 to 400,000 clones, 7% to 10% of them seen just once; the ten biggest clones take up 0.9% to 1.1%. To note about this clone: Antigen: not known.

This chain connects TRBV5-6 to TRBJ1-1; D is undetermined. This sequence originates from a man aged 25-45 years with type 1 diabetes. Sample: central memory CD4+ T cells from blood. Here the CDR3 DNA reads TGTGCCAGCCAATGGGCCAAGGGGAACACTGAAGCTTTCTTT. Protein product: CASQWAKGNTEAFF.